This TCR beta chain was identified during a study of long-term antiretroviral therapy in people with HIV. General study results and limits: HIV repertoire CDR3 lengths ranged less widely than those of controls. Repertoire dominance by clones expanded before ART was seen at all time points.

Comments on this clone: Its antigen is as yet unknown.

Running of the v3.0 immunoSEQ assay took place at survey level. What sequencing targeted per sample was about 35,000-55,000 T-cell genomes. Method: immunoSEQ multiplex PCR; TCRdb's copy keeps in-frame clones and lacks some. The profile shows tens of thousands of clones, less than 85% of them singletons. The CDR3 is made up of 16 amino acids. From germline, CDR1 is MGHRA and CDR2 YSYEKL. Deletions cut 4 bases from V and 4 bases from J, with 16 bases between. This sequence originates from a middle-aged woman with HIV. The sequenced sample was unsorted PBMCs, obtained less than 1.8 years before starting antiretroviral therapy. The rearrangement joins TRBV4-1 to TRBJ2-2, with a weak D call TRBD1 (5 bases). The DNA of the CDR3 is TGCGCCAGCAGCCCTATGAAGGGGCGTATCACCGGGGAGCTGTTTTTT. Its protein product is CASSPMKGRITGELFF.